A selection of T cell receptor beta chains follows, all from one sample in a study of technical replicates of blood from several donors. TCRdb keeps only in-frame clones here, not all; method: immunoSEQ multiplex PCR. The table includes fewer than 90,000 clones, roughly 93% detected once. The sequenced sample consisted of T cells isolated from PBMCs. These receptors were collected from a human donor in good health. CDR3s include the opening cysteine and the closing phenylalanine or tryptophan. Fields, in order: J gene, V gene, D gene, clone size, CDR3 DNA, CDR3 protein. A D gene is named only where the DNA matches it firmly. Size values are once, few and many counts, or a class for expanded clones, and some rows have none.

TRBJ1-1	TRBV7-3	TRBD1	NA	TGTGCCAGCAGCTTAAGCGGACAGGGATCTGAAGCTTTCTTT	CASSLSGQGSEAFF
TRBJ2-6	TRBV27	TRBD1	NA	TGTGCCAGCAGATGGACAGGTTACAGTGGCTCTGGGGCCAACGTCCTGACTTTC	CASRWTGYSGSGANVLTF
TRBJ1-4	TRBV6-5	TRBD1	once	TGTGCCAGCAGGGGACAGGGACCAACTAATGAAAAACTGTTTTTT	CASRGQGPTNEKLFF
TRBJ1-4	TRBV2	TRBD1	NA	TGTGCCAGCAGTAGGGACAGCTATAATGAAAAACTGTTTTTT	CASSRDSYNEKLFF
TRBJ2-2	TRBV29-1	NA	NA	TGCAGCGTTGACGGGGGAGCGAACACCGGGGAGCTGTTTTTT	CSVDGGANTGELFF
TRBJ2-1	TRBV28	NA	NA	TGTGCCAGCAGTTTACAGGGCAACAATGAGCAGTTCTTC	CASSLQGNNEQFF
TRBJ2-3	TRBV7-3	NA	NA	TGTGCCAGCAGCTTAAGGGGCAGGGAAACAGATACGCAGTATTTT	CASSLRGRETDTQYF
TRBJ1-1	TRBV7-3	NA	NA	TGTGCCAGCAGCTCCATTACAGGGAATGAAGCTTTCTTT	CASSSITGNEAFF
TRBJ1-3	TRBV4-2	NA	NA	TGTGCCAGCAGCCTTGGCAGGCAGGTCTCTGGAAACACCATATATTTT	CASSLGRQVSGNTIYF
TRBJ1-5	TRBV19	TRBD1	NA	TGTGCCAGTAGTAGGGTCGGGGACAGGTCTAATCAGCCCCAGCATTTT	CASSRVGDRSNQPQHF
TRBJ1-5	TRBV7-6	NA	NA	TGTGCCAGCAGCTTAACAGGGATGCAGTATAGCAATCAGCCCCAGCATTTT	CASSLTGMQYSNQPQHF
TRBJ1-3	TRBV7-2	TRBD1	NA	TGTGCCAGCAGCTTAGCGGGACAGGGGGCTGGAAACACCATATATTTT	CASSLAGQGAGNTIYF
TRBJ2-7	TRBV5-8	NA	NA	TGTGCCAGCAGCTTGGAACTGTACGAGCAGTACTTC	CASSLELYEQYF
TRBJ2-1	TRBV10-2	NA	NA	TGCGCCAGCAAAAACCCCCTAGCAGACGAGCAGTTCTTC	CASKNPLADEQFF
TRBJ1-1	TRBV13	TRBD1	NA	TGTGCCAGCAGCTCCCCCTCTACAGGGGGGCCTGAAGCTTTCTTT	CASSSPSTGGPEAFF
TRBJ2-3	TRBV6-4	NA	few	TGTGCCAGCAGTGACGGGGCAGGATCCACAGATACGCAGTATTTT	CASSDGAGSTDTQYF
TRBJ2-5	TRBV9	NA	NA	TGTGCCAGCAGCTTCGACCCGAGCGGACCGGTAGAGACCCAGTACTTC	CASSFDPSGPVETQYF